This TCR beta chain appears in the sequencing data of a study of blood T cell repertoires in COVID-19. Study at large: Sites across the United States, Italy and Spain contributed samples from acute and convalescent COVID-19.

Sequencing was performed with immunoSEQ multiplex PCR; in TCRdb, only in-frame clones are kept and a portion is missing. The sample records about 98,000 clones, around 72% being singletons. Germline-derived CDR1 and CDR2 are SGHRS and YFSETQ. CDR3 size: 14 residues. Trimming left V 4 bases short and J 4 bases short, with 14 bases between. What was sequenced was peripheral blood. This chain joins TRBV5-1 and TRBJ1-2; D unresolved. The TCR sequence derives from a man in his 70s with acute or convalescent COVID-19. The CDR3 nucleotides read TGCGCCAGCAGCAGTGACACGACCGTCTATGGCTACACCTTC. Protein: CASSSDTTVYGYTF. Full variable domain (rest looked up from reference TRBV5-1 and TRBJ1-2): KAGVTQTPRYLIKTRGQQVTLSCSPISGHRSVSWYQQTPGQGLQFLFEYFSETQRNKGNFPGRFSGRQFSNSRSEMNVSTLELGDSALYLCASSSDTTVYGYTFGSGTRLTVV.